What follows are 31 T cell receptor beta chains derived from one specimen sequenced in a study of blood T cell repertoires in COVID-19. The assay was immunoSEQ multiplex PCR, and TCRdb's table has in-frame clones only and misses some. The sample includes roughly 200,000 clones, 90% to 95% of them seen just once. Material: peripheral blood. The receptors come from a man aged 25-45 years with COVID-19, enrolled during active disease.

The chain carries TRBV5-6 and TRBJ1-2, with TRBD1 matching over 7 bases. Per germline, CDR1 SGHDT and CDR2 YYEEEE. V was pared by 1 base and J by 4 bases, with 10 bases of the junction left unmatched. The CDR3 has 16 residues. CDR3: CASSLTPTGTGYGYTF. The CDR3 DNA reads TGTGCCAGCAGCTTGACCCCGACAGGGACCGGCTATGGCTACACCTTC.

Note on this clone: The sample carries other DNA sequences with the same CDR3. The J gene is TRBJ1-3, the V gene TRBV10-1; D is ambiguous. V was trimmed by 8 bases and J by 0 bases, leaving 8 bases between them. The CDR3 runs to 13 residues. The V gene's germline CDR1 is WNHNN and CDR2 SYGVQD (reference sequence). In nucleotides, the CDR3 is TGCGCCAGCTCACGCGACTCTGGAAACACCATATATTTT. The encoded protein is CASSRDSGNTIYF.

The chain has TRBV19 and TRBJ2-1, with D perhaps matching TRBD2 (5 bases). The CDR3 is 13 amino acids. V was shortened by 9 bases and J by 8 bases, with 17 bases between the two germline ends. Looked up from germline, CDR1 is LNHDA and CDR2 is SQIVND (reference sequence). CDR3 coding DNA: TGTGCCAGGACGCTGCTAGCTTGGGATGAGCAGTTCTTC. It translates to CARTLLAWDEQFF.

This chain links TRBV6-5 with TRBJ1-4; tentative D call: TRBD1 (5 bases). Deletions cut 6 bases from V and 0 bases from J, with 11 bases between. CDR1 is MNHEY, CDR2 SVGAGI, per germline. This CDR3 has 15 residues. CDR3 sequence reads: CASSDSHATNEKLFF. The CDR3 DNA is TGTGCCAGCAGCGACAGCCATGCAACTAATGAAAAACTGTTTTTT.

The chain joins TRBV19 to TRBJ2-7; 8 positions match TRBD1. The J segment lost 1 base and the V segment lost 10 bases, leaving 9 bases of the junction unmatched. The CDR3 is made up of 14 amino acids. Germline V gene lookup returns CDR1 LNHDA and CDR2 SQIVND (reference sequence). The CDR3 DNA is TGTGCCACCTCGACCGGGACAGGATCCTACGAGCAGTACTTC. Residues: CATSTGTGSYEQYF.

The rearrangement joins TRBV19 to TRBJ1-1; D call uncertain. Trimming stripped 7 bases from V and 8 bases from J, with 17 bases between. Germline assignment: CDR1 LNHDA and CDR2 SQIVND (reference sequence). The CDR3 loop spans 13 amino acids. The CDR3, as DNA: TGTGCCAGTACCCCACCCCCCCCGGGAGAAGCTTTCTTT. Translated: CASTPPPPGEAFF.

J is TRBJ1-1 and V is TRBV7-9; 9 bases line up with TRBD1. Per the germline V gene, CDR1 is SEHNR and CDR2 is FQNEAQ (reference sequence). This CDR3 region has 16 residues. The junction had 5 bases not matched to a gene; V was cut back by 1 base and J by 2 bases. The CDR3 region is CASSLVPDRGNTEAFF. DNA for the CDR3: TGTGCCAGCAGCTTAGTTCCGGACAGGGGAAACACTGAAGCTTTCTTT. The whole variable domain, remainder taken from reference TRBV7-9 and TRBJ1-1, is DTGVSQNPRHKITKRGQNVTFRCDPISEHNRLYWYRQTLGQGPEFLTYFQNEAQLEKSRLLSDRFSAERPKGSFSTLEIQRTEQGDSAMYLCASSLVPDRGNTEAFFGQGTRLTVV.

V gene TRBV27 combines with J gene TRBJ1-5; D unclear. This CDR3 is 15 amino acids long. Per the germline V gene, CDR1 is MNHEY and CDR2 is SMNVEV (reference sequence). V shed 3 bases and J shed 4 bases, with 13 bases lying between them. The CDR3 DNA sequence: TGTGCCAGCAGTTTTTCGAGCCACGTGAATCAGCCCCAGCATTTT. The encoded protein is CASSFSSHVNQPQHF.

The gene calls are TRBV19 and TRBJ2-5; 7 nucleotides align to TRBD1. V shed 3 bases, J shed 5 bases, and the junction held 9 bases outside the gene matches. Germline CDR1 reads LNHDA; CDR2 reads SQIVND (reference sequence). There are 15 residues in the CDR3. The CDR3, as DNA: TGTGCCAGTAGTATTCAGACGACAGGGCCGGAGACCCAGTACTTC. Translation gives CASSIQTTGPETQYF.

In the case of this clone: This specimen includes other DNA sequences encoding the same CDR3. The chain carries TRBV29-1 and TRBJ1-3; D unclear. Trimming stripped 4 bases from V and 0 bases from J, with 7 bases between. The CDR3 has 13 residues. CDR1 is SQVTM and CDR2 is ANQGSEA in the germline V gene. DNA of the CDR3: TGCAGCGTTGTATCCCCCTCTGGAAACACCATATATTTT. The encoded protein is CSVVSPSGNTIYF.

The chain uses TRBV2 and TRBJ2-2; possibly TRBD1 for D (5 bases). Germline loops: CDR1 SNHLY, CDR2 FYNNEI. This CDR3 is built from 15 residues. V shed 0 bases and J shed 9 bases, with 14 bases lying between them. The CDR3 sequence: CASSEAPGPGRELFF. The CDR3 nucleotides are TGTGCCAGCAGTGAAGCGCCAGGGCCAGGACGGGAGCTGTTTTTT. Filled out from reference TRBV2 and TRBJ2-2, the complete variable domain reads EPEVTQTPSHQVTQMGQEVILRCVPISNHLYFYWYRQILGQKVEFLVSFYNNEISEKSEIFDDQFSVERPDGSNFTLKIRSTKLEDSAMYFCASSEAPGPGRELFFGEGSRLTVL.

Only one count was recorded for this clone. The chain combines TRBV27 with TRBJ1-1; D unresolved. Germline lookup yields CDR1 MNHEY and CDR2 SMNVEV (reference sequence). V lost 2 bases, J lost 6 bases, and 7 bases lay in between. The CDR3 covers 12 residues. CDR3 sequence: CASSLIGAEAFF. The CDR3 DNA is TGTGCCAGCAGTTTAATCGGGGCTGAAGCTTTCTTT.

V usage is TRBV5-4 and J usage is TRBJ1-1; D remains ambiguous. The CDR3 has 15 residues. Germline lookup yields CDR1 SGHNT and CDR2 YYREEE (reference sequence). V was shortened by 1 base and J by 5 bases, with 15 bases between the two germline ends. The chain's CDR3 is CASSLYSYVATEAFF. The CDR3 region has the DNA TGTGCCAGCAGCTTGTACAGTTATGTTGCTACTGAAGCTTTCTTT.

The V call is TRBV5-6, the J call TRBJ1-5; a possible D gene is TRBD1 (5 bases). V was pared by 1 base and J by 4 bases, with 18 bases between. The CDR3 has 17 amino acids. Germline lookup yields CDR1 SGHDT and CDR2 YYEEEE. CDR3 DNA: TGTGCCAGCAGCTTGAGCCTAGGGTCGGGGGAGAATCAGCCCCAGCATTTT. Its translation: CASSLSLGSGENQPQHF.

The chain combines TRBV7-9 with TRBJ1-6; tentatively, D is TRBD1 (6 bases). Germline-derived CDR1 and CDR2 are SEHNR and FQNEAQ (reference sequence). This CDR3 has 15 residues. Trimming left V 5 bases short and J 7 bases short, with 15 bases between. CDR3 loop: CASSPVDRKNSPLHF. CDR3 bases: TGTGCCAGCAGCCCAGTGGACAGAAAAAATTCACCCCTCCACTTT.

The CDR3 reads CASSEQGALNEKLFF. CDR3 coding DNA: TGTGCCAGCAGTGAACAGGGGGCGCTGAATGAAAAACTGTTTTTT. The V and J genes are TRBV2 and TRBJ1-4; 8 nucleotides line up with TRBD1. Unmatched junction bases numbered 4, after V lost 2 bases and J lost 5 bases. Per germline, CDR1 SNHLY and CDR2 FYNNEI. The CDR3 totals 15 residues.

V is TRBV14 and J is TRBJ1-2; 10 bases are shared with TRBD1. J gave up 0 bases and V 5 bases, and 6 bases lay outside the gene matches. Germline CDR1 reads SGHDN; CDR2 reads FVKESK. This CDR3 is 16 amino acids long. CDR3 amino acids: CASSEIDRGPNYGYTF. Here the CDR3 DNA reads TGTGCCAGCAGCGAGATTGACAGGGGGCCTAACTATGGCTACACCTTC.

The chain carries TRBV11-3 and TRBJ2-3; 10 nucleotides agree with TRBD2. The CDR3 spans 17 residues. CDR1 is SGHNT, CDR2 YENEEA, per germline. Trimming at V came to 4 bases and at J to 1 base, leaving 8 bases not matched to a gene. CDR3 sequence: CASSSTRGTSGTDTQYF. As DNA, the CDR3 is TGTGCCAGCAGCTCCACCCGCGGGACTAGCGGCACAGATACGCAGTATTTT.

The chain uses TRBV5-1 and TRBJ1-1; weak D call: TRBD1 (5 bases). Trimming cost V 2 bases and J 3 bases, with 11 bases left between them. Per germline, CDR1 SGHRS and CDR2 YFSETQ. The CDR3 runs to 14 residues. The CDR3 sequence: CASSFRVTDTEAFF. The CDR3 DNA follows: TGCGCCAGCAGCTTCAGGGTGACGGACACTGAAGCTTTCTTT.

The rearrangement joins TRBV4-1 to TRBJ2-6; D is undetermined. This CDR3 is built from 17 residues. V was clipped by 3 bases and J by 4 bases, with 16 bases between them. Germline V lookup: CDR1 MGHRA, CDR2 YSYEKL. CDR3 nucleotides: TGCGCCAGCAGCCACGTTGTCTTTGGCTCCGGGGCCAACGTCCTGACTTTC. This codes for CASSHVVFGSGANVLTF.

CDR3 in DNA: TGTGCCATCAGTGGGGGACAGACCGACTATGGCTACACCTTC. Translated, it gives CAISGGQTDYGYTF. The V gene is TRBV10-3, the J gene TRBJ1-2; TRBD1 matches at 7 bases. The CDR3 spans 14 residues. The V gene end was trimmed by 4 bases and the J gene end by 3 bases; junction bases not matched to a gene: 5. The germline V gene has CDR1 ENHRY and CDR2 SYGVKD.

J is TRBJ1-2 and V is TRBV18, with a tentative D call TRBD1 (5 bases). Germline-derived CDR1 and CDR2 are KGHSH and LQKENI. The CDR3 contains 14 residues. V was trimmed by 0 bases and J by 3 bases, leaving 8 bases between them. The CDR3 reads CASSPPGRHYGYTF. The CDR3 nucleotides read TGTGCCAGCTCACCACCGGGGCGGCACTATGGCTACACCTTC.

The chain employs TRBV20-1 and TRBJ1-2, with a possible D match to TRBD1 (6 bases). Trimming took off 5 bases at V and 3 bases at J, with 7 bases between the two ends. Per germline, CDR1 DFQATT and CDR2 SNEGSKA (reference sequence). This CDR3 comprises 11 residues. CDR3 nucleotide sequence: TGCAGTGCTTCAGGGGACTATGGCTACACCTTC. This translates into CSASGDYGYTF.

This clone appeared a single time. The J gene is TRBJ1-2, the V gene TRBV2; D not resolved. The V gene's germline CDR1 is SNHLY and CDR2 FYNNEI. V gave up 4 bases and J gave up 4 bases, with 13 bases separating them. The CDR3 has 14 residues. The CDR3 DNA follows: TGTGCCAGCAGTGCCGAACGAGAATCCTATGGCTACACCTTC. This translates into CASSAERESYGYTF. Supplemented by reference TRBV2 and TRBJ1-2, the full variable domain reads EPEVTQTPSHQVTQMGQEVILRCVPISNHLYFYWYRQILGQKVEFLVSFYNNEISEKSEIFDDQFSVERPDGSNFTLKIRSTKLEDSAMYFCASSAERESYGYTFGSGTRLTVV.

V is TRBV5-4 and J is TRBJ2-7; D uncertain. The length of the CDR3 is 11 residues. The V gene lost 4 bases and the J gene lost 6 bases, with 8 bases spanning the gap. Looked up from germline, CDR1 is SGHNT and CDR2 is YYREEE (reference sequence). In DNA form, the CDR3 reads TGTGCCAGCAGCGCATTTAGCGAGCAGTACTTC. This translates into CASSAFSEQYF.

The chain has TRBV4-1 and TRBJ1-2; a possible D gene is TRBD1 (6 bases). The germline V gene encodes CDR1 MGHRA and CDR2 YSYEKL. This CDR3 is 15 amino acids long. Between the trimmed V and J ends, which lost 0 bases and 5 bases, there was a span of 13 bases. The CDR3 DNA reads TGCGCCAGCAGCCAAGAGGGTCAGGGGTCATATGGCTACACCTTC. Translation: CASSQEGQGSYGYTF.

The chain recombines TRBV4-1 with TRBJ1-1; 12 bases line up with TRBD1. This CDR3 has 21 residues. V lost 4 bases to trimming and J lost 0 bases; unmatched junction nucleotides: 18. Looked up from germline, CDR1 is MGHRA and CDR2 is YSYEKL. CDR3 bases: TGCGCCAGCAGCCGAACCCCCCCCGGGACAGGGGGCGCCTTGATGAACACTGAAGCTTTCTTT. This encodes CASSRTPPGTGGALMNTEAFF.

The CDR3 nucleotides are TGCGCCAGCAGCCCACTAGGGGTCTGGGACAATAACTATGGCTACACCTTC. Translation: CASSPLGVWDNNYGYTF. The rearrangement links TRBV4-1 to TRBJ1-2, with D maybe TRBD1 (6 bases). Germline assignment: CDR1 MGHRA and CDR2 YSYEKL. The germline V and J ends were trimmed by 4 bases and 1 base, with 19 bases remaining between them. The CDR3 runs to 17 residues.

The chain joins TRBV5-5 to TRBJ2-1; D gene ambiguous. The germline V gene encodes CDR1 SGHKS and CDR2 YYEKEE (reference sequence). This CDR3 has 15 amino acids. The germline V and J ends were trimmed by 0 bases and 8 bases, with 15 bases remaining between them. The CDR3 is CASSLGLPVVYEQFF. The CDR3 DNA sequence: TGTGCCAGCAGCTTGGGACTCCCCGTCGTGTATGAGCAGTTCTTC.

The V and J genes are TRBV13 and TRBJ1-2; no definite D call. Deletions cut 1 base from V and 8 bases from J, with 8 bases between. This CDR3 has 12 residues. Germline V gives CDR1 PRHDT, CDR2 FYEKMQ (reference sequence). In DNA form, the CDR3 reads TGTGCCAGCAGCTTAGAATGGGCCGGCTACACCTTC. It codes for CASSLEWAGYTF.

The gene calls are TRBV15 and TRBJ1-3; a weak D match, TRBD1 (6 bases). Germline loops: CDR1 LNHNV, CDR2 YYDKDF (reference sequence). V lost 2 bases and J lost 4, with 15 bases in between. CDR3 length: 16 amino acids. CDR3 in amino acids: CATSRSPGAGGNTIYF. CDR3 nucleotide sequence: TGTGCCACCAGCAGATCCCCAGGGGCCGGCGGAAACACCATATATTTT. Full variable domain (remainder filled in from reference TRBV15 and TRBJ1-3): DAMVIQNPRYQVTQFGKPVTLSCSQTLNHNVMYWYQQKSSQAPKLLFHYYDKDFNNEADTPDNFQSRRPNTSFCFLDIRSPGLGDTAMYLCATSRSPGAGGNTIYFGEGSWLTVV.